The 10 T cell receptor beta chains reported below all come from one sample, sequenced in a study of Ad26.COV2.S vaccination and SARS-CoV-2 variants. Only in-frame clones appear in the TCRdb table, and some are missing; sequencing was by immunoSEQ multiplex PCR. Here the sample spans about 400,000 clones, less than 90% being singletons. Described treatment: about 20 received Ad26.COV2.S at low or high dose, single or two shots; roughly 5 received placebo; per-sample allocation not given. Sampling was performed 63 days after the first vaccine or placebo injection. This sample comprised peripheral blood, obtained in a trial of Ad26.COV2.S vaccine versus placebo. These receptors were taken from a person aged 18-60 years who received the Ad26.COV2.S COVID-19 vaccine or a placebo.

The rearrangement links TRBV5-1 to TRBJ1-1; 8 nucleotides match TRBD1. CDR3 size: 15 residues. The junction had 7 bases not matched to a gene; V was cut back by 4 bases and J by 2 bases. CDR1 and CDR2 (germline): SGHRS, YFSETQ. The CDR3 DNA follows: TGCGCCAGCAGCGCATCTGGGACAGGAAACACTGAAGCTTTCTTT. Its protein product is CASSASGTGNTEAFF.

The CDR3 bases are TGTGCCAGCAGTATCAGACTCGGGTCACCCCTCCACTTT. Protein: CASSIRLGSPLHF. This rearrangement joins TRBV6-5 to TRBJ1-6; D gene uncertain. The CDR3 totals 13 residues. The V and J ends lost 5 bases and 10 bases respectively, with 12 bases between them. The germline V gene has CDR1 MNHEY and CDR2 SVGAGI.

This chain uses TRBV4-1 with TRBJ2-3, with D perhaps matching TRBD2 (6 bases). CDR3 length equals 17 residues. Trimming stripped 1 base from V and 0 bases from J, with 14 bases between. The V gene's germline CDR1 is MGHRA and CDR2 YSYEKL. The CDR3: CASSQVGAGFSTDTQYF. The CDR3 region has the DNA TGCGCCAGCAGCCAAGTTGGGGCGGGGTTTAGCACAGATACGCAGTATTTT.

J is TRBJ1-3 and V is TRBV4-3, with D possibly matching TRBD1 (5 bases). The CDR3 runs 15 residues. Germline CDR1 and CDR2: LGHNA and YSLEER. Deletions cut 0 bases from V and 2 bases from J, with 8 bases between. Here the CDR3 DNA reads TGCGCCAGCAGCCAAGACAGGGTAGCTGGAAACACCATATATTTT. Protein product: CASSQDRVAGNTIYF.

This rearrangement joins TRBV5-4 to TRBJ1-4, with 8 nucleotides matching TRBD1. The CDR3 contains 13 residues. CDR1 and CDR2 from the germline V gene are SGHNT and YYREEE (reference sequence). The junction had 6 bases not matched to a gene; V was cut back by 3 bases and J by 11 bases. CDR3 sequence (DNA): TGTGCCAGCAGCTATCCGGACAGGGCCAAACTGTTTTTT. It translates to CASSYPDRAKLFF. The full variable domain, rest sourced from reference TRBV5-4 and TRBJ1-4, is ETGVTQSPTHLIKTRGQQVTLRCSSQSGHNTVSWYQQALGQGPQFIFQYYREEENGRGNFPPRFSGLQFPNYSSELNVNALELDDSALYLCASSYPDRAKLFFGSGTQLSVL.

The chain carries TRBV3-1 (or the pseudogene TRBV3-2) and TRBJ2-1, with TRBD2 matching 11 bases. The V and J ends lost 5 bases and 7 bases, in that order; junction bases with no gene match: 7. CDR1 and CDR2 from the germline V gene are LGHDT and YNNKEL (reference sequence). The CDR3 has 15 residues. This CDR3 is CASSLAGGVSNEQFF. CDR3 nucleotide sequence: TGTGCCAGCAGCTTAGCGGGGGGGGTGAGTAATGAGCAGTTCTTC.

J is TRBJ2-5 and V is TRBV9; D may correspond to TRBD1 or TRBD2 (5 bases each). V lost 0 bases and J lost 4, with 10 bases in between. Germline values: CDR1 SGDLS, CDR2 YYNGEE. This CDR3 comprises 14 residues. CDR3 DNA: TGTGCCAGCAGCGTAGCTCCGGGACCAGAGACCCAGTACTTC. Its translation is CASSVAPGPETQYF.

The J gene is TRBJ1-4, the V gene TRBV23-1; 7 nucleotides match TRBD1. TRBV23-1 is treated as an ORF (open reading frame) with a function not yet certain. Germline trimming cut 4 bases from V and 4 bases from J; bases unmatched to any gene: 3. The CDR3 spans 14 residues. CDR3 bases: TGCGCCAGCAGTCCAGGACAGGTTAATGAAAAACTGTTTTTT. Amino acids: CASSPGQVNEKLFF.

As DNA, the CDR3 is TGTGCCACGTCAGGGACTAGCGGATCGCTAACCTACAATGAGCAGTTCTTC. It yields the protein CATSGTSGSLTYNEQFF. The chain links TRBV10-3 to TRBJ2-1; 11 bases align to TRBD2. Germline CDR1 is ENHRY and CDR2 is SYGVKD. The CDR3 length is 17 residues. Unmatched junction bases numbered 13, after V lost 10 bases and J lost 2 bases.

The rearrangement links TRBV7-9 to TRBJ1-5, with D maybe TRBD1 (5 bases). Germline V gives CDR1 SEHNR, CDR2 FQNEAQ (reference sequence). The CDR3 has 13 amino acids. V shed 3 bases and J shed 9 bases, with 12 bases lying between them. The CDR3 spells CASSLGPGGPQHF. The CDR3 region has the DNA TGTGCCAGCAGCTTGGGGCCGGGGGGGCCCCAGCATTTT.